This TCR beta chain was obtained from a study of Ad26.COV2.S vaccination and SARS-CoV-2 variants. Findings of the study overall: Analyses that measured TCR breadth and depth may have underestimated total T cell responses. For non-spike TCRs, breadth in vaccine recipients resembled that in placebo recipients.

Remarks on this clone: What it recognizes is unknown.

Germline CDR1 is MNHEY and CDR2 is SVGAGI. With 2 bases removed from V and 8 bases from J, the gap between germline ends came to 15 bases. The CDR3 covers 14 residues. Assay used: immunoSEQ multiplex PCR; TCRdb lists only in-frame clones, some missing. The sample has about 350,000 clones, about 91% seen once; the top ten hold about 3.9%. The sequence was collected from a human donor who had recovered from COVID-19. The starting material was peripheral blood, obtained after recovery from COVID-19. J is TRBJ2-5 and V is TRBV6-5; D may be TRBD1 (8 bases). The CDR3 here is CASSYTGGENTQYF. The CDR3 DNA sequence: TGTGCCAGCAGTTACACAGGGGGGGAAAATACCCAGTACTTC.